The subject of this entry is one T cell receptor (beta chain). Which antigen it targets is not known. Per-nucleotide qualities are absent, and no much larger clonotype sits a single base away. This sample is drawn from a study of blood T cells in healthy people across ages (dated by TCRdb to between 2014 and 2017). Describing the broader study: In model experiments, template switching captured roughly one uniquely barcoded TCR beta cDNA molecule for every two T cells. Using deep sequencing normalized with unique cDNA molecular identifiers, the study measured how TCR beta repertoire diversity changes with age. Donors were grouped into four age groups: young (average approximately 16 years), middle-aged (39), aged (around 56) and long-lived (roughly 80). To avoid experimental bias, donors of different ages were randomly spread across the sequencing lanes. For two donors (one aged 18 to 30 and one aged 80 or older), the study analyzed two additional independent replicas of 1 million unique cDNA reads from the same blood draw. What the work shows at the level of the full study, not this receptor alone: Donor CMV infection status was unknown, potentially confounding age-related changes in expanded clonotypes. The long-lived group showed more naive CD4+ T cells, fewer expanded clones and increased TCR diversity than the aged group, suggesting age selection. The percentage of naive T cells measured by flow cytometry correlated strongly with observed TCR beta diversity. Conclusive comparison of naive and antigen-experienced compartments was prevented by the profiling of bulk unsorted PBMCs. Observed TCR beta diversity per million T cells fell roughly linearly with age, and a significant reduction was already apparent by age approximately 40. Estimates of total diversity from one million sequenced T cells were regarded as lower bounds and underestimates.

The donors were roughly 39 Caucasian individuals from Russia, aged roughly 6 to 100 years, who were systemically healthy. Each donor gave about 9.2 milliliters of peripheral blood, drawn into EDTA-treated Vacutainer tubes. PBMCs were isolated by Ficoll-Paque density-gradient centrifugation, with at least 6 million obtained per sample. Total RNA was extracted from PBMCs with Trizol reagent, with at least 6 micrograms obtained per sample. For every donor, an aliquot of PBMCs went through flow cytometry to measure the percentages of naive CD45RAhigh/CD27high T cells. Library creation used 5' RACE. Sequencing was performed on an Illumina HiSeq 2500. A second PCR of about 7 to 12 cycles was run with a J-beta primer mix and a sample-barcoded 5' primer. A unique molecular identifier was introduced onto each TCR beta cDNA molecule by a template-switch 5' adaptor carrying 12 random nucleotides. Each sample yielded at least 3 million CDR3-containing paired-end reads. First-strand cDNA was synthesized from all RNA with the Mint cDNA synthesis kit, primed by a TRBC-specific oligonucleotide. Following uracil-DNA glycosylase treatment, all cDNA underwent a first 18-cycle PCR with the universal primers M1SS and BC2_uni_R. The paper's processing steps were these. For normalization, 1 million high-quality reads, each with a distinct molecular identifier, were randomly selected from each sample. Reads sharing molecular identifiers were discarded rather than binned into consensus sequences. MiTCR, run with a Q25 quality threshold and the strictest error-elimination algorithm, handled CDR3 identification, clonotype clustering and error correction. Lower-bound total TCR beta diversity was estimated with a nonparametric unseen species model using Euler transformation. TCRdb reran the public reads through fastp at Q25 and MiXCR, keeping productive beta chains. Entries that share a CDR3 protein sequence are merged under the most common genes and DNA. The V and J calls and clone size are TCRdb's, not the authors'. The sample table records 2 million or so distinct CDR3 sequences; just under 50% of these occur just once. Around 2.1% of the sample is taken by the ten largest.

Per the germline V gene, SGHAT is the CDR1 and FQNNGV is the CDR2. V is pared back by 0 bases and J by 3 bases, with 9 bases lying between the germline termini. The CDR3 holds 14 amino acids from the cysteine to the phenylalanine. The CDR3 DNA has 42 bases and is translated from base 1. The receptor was isolated from a middle-aged woman in good health. The V gene is TRBV11-2 and the J gene is TRBJ2-7; the D segment could be TRBD1, given 6 matching bases. Material for sequencing was blood. This receptor carries the CDR3 CASSLETGNYEQYF. The DNA is TGTGCCAGCAGCTTAGAAACAGGGAACTACGAGCAGTACTTC.